This paragraph reports one T cell receptor beta chain. Its antigen is unknown. This entry comes from a study of chemoradiotherapy in HPV16-positive cancers. Study conclusions and caveats: Only a couple of HPV16-positive patients supplied the functional HPV-specificity definition.

The repertoire was sequenced with immunoSEQ multiplex PCR; TCRdb's copy has only in-frame clones and lacks some. The sample includes about 4,300 clones, approximately 78% of them seen just once. This CDR3 has 13 amino acids. CDR1 and CDR2 from the germline V gene are LNHDA and SQIVND (reference sequence). Between the trimmed V and J ends, which lost 3 bases and 4 bases, there was a span of 9 bases. This chain joins TRBV19 and TRBJ1-1; D is uncertain. Specimen: tumor tissue, collected from a patient who underwent chemoradiotherapy. This receptor was obtained from a human donor with HPV-associated anogenital cancer. The CDR3: CASSITSATEAFF. The CDR3 DNA sequence: TGTGCCAGTAGTATTACATCGGCCACTGAAGCTTTCTTT.